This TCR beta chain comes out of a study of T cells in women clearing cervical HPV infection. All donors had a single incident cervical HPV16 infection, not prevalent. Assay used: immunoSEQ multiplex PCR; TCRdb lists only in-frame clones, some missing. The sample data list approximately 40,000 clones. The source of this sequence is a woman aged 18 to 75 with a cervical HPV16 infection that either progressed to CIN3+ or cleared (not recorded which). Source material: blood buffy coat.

The chain's CDR3 is CASSRYSGETQYF. The CDR3 bases that were read are TGTGCCAGCAGCCGTTATAGCGGCGAGACC. V usage is TRBV7-6 and J usage is TRBJ2-5; TRBD2 is a possible D gene (6 bases). The read gets to within 3 residues of the CDR3 end, and the germline J gene fills in the rest. Trimming pared 5 bases from V and 5 bases from J, leaving 12 bases between. CDR1 is SGHVS and CDR2 is FNYEAQ in the germline V gene. The CDR3 is 13 residues long.